This T cell receptor (beta chain) was sequenced during a study of shared T cell receptors in the human thymus. Germline CDR1 reads SGHNT; CDR2 reads YYREEE (reference sequence). The CDR3 is made up of 12 amino acids. With 7 bases removed from V and 4 bases from J, the gap between germline ends came to 11 bases. Repertoires were generated with immunoSEQ multiplex PCR, while TCRdb's copy carries only in-frame clones and drops some. Here the sample spans some 760,000 clones, 80% to 90% being singletons. The table lists this clone with a count of one. This same sample was also part of a study on human thymus T cells.

This receptor was taken from a girl under three years old with a congenital heart defect. V and J are TRBV5-4 and TRBJ1-2; D gene unclear. Sequenced input: thymocytes. CDR3 amino acids: CASRSEIYGYTF. CDR3 DNA sequence: TGTGCCAGCCGGTCCGAGATCTATGGCTACACCTTC.